The rows below give T cell receptor beta chains drawn from one sample of a study of blood T cell repertoires in COVID-19. Generated by immunoSEQ multiplex PCR, the TCRdb table keeps only in-frame clones and is missing some. Found here are around 360,000 clones, about 89% of them singletons; the top ten hold around 2%. The sample comprised PBMCs or T cells enriched from blood (not recorded which). Every receptor here comes from a man aged 35 to 55 in a cohort exposed to, infected with or recovered from COVID-19 (not recorded which). The CDR3 runs from the conserved cysteine through the conserved F or W. A D gene is named only where the DNA matches it firmly. The size of a clone is reported for some rows only, either as once, few or many, or as a class for expanded clones.

v_call,j_call,d_call,clone_size,cdr3_nt,cdr3_aa
TRBV5-4,TRBJ2-1,NA,NA,TGTGCCAGCAGCCAAGACTGGAATGAGCAGTTCTTC,CASSQDWNEQFF
TRBV6-5,TRBJ1-2,NA,NA,TGTGCCAGCAGTTACTCGAGTACGGGTAACTATGGCTACACCTTC,CASSYSSTGNYGYTF
TRBV23-1,TRBJ1-6,NA,NA,TGCGCCAGCAGAATTAGAGGCAGGGTGTTAAGTAATTCACCCCTCCACTTT,CASRIRGRVLSNSPLHF
TRBV27,TRBJ1-5,TRBD1,NA,TGTGCCAGCGCCGACGACAGGGGGATTCAGCCCCAGCATTTT,CASADDRGIQPQHF
TRBV7-2,TRBJ2-5,NA,NA,TGTGCCAGCACCTGGGTGGCGGGTACCCACGGGACCCAGTACTTC,CASTWVAGTHGTQYF
TRBV7-9,TRBJ2-2,NA,once,TGTGCCAGCAGCTTTGCGGGAAACACCGGGGAGCTGTTTTTT,CASSFAGNTGELFF
TRBV6-4,TRBJ2-1,TRBD2,NA,TGTGCCAGCAGTGACTCCGAGCGGGAGGGCCCGCAGTTCTTC,CASSDSEREGPQFF
TRBV11-3,TRBJ1-2,NA,NA,TGTGCCAGCAGCGCCCGGGGGGGCGATTACTATGGCTACACCTTC,CASSARGGDYYGYTF
TRBV27,TRBJ2-1,TRBD2,NA,TGTGCCAGCAGTGAACTAGCGGATCCGGTGCAGTTCTTC,CASSELADPVQFF
TRBV4-1,TRBJ1-2,NA,NA,TGCGCCAGCAGCCAAGGGACAGATTCTTTTAACTATGGCTACACCTTC,CASSQGTDSFNYGYTF
TRBV4-2,TRBJ1-5,NA,NA,TGTGCCAGCAGCCGAGGCCAGGGCTTAGATCAGCCCCAGCATTTT,CASSRGQGLDQPQHF
TRBV2,TRBJ1-5,NA,NA,TGTGCCAGTAAAGACAGGCTCGAAAGTCAGCCCCAGCATTTT,CASKDRLESQPQHF
TRBV5-1,TRBJ2-1,TRBD1,NA,TGCGCCAGCAGCACCGGGACAGGGGCTGTGGTTGAGCAGTTCTTC,CASSTGTGAVVEQFF
TRBV7-7,TRBJ2-3,TRBD2,NA,TGTGCCAGCAGCTCAGCGGGAGGGCCCACAGATACGCAGTATTTT,CASSSAGGPTDTQYF
TRBV3-1/TRBV3-2,TRBJ1-2,NA,NA,TGTGCCAGCAGCCGCCGACAGCGACGATATGGCTACACCTTC,CASSRRQRRYGYTF
TRBV6-5,TRBJ2-1,NA,NA,TGTGCCAGCAGTTACGGGCAGACCTACAATGAGCAGTTCTTC,CASSYGQTYNEQFF
TRBV28,TRBJ2-1,TRBD2,NA,TGTGCCAGCGGGACTAGCGGGATCAATGAGCAGTTCTTC,CASGTSGINEQFF
TRBV5-1,TRBJ2-5,TRBD1,NA,TGCGCCAGCAGCTTACGACAGGGGCAGGGGACCCAGTACTTC,CASSLRQGQGTQYF
TRBV5-4,TRBJ1-1,TRBD1,NA,TGTGCCAGCAGCCTGACAGGGAGCGATGAAGCTTTCTTT,CASSLTGSDEAFF
TRBV29-1,TRBJ1-1,TRBD1,NA,TGCAGCGTCTACAGGGGGCCGGGCACTGAAGCTTTCTTT,CSVYRGPGTEAFF
TRBV6-5,TRBJ2-1,TRBD2,NA,TGTGCCAGCAGTTCCACGCTAGCGGGAGGACCAAATGAGCAGTTCTTC,CASSSTLAGGPNEQFF
TRBV18,TRBJ1-5,NA,NA,TGTGCCAGCTCACCCTCCGGGGGCAATCAGCCCCAGCATTTT,CASSPSGGNQPQHF
TRBV7-9,TRBJ1-5,TRBD1,NA,TGTGCCAGCAGCTTGGGGACAGGGGGCGATGGAAATCAGCCCCAGCATTTT,CASSLGTGGDGNQPQHF
TRBV11-2,TRBJ2-1,TRBD2,NA,TGTGCCAGCAGCTTAAGGGGGATAGCGGGAGGGCGTTTGTGGCAGTTCTTC,CASSLRGIAGGRLWQFF
TRBV5-6,TRBJ2-1,NA,NA,TGTGCCAGCAGTGGGGCCGGTAGGTCCAATGAGCAGTTCTTC,CASSGAGRSNEQFF
TRBV27,TRBJ2-3,TRBD2,NA,TGTGCCAGCCGGACTAGCGGGAGTAATACGCAGTATTTT,CASRTSGSNTQYF
TRBV19,TRBJ1-4,TRBD1,NA,TGTGCCAGTAGTCGGCCCCCGGGACAGCTTAATGAAAAACTGTTTTTT,CASSRPPGQLNEKLFF
TRBV2,TRBJ2-7,NA,NA,TGTGCCAGCAGTGAAAGCCACGAGCAGTACTTC,CASSESHEQYF
TRBV4-2,TRBJ1-3,TRBD1,few,TGTGCCAGCAGCTTTGGGACAGATCTCTCTGGAAACACCATATATTTT,CASSFGTDLSGNTIYF
TRBV5-6,TRBJ1-2,NA,NA,TGTGCCAGCAGCTTGGACAGGGTAAATGGCTACACCTTC,CASSLDRVNGYTF
TRBV2,TRBJ1-1,TRBD1,few,TGTGCCAGCACCCCGACAGGGTGGGACACTGAAGCTTTCTTT,CASTPTGWDTEAFF
TRBV18,TRBJ2-1,TRBD2,NA,TGTGCCAGCTCCACCGCGGGAGGTGCCGATGAGCAGTTCTTC,CASSTAGGADEQFF
TRBV4-2,TRBJ2-3,NA,NA,TGTGCCAGCAGCCCCTTCGCAGCGGGCACAGATACGCAGTATTTT,CASSPFAAGTDTQYF
TRBV5-8,TRBJ2-5,TRBD2,NA,TGTGCCAGCAGCCCGGTACTAGCGGTGGGGGAGACCCAGTACTTC,CASSPVLAVGETQYF
TRBV5-1,TRBJ2-1,TRBD1,NA,TGCGCCAGCAGCCCACCCTGGACAGGGGGCTACAATGAGCAGTTCTTC,CASSPPWTGGYNEQFF
TRBV5-6,TRBJ2-4,NA,NA,TGTGCCAGCAGCATTAAGCCGGGGGTTCAGTACTTC,CASSIKPGVQYF